One and the same sample provided the 28 T cell receptor beta chains below, sequenced in a study of T cell responses to AZD1222 COVID-19 vaccine. This table comes from immunoSEQ multiplex PCR, and its TCRdb copy is limited to in-frame clones, with some not included. This table holds 120,000 to 150,000 clones, roughly 92% found once. Sequences were derived from peripheral blood, sampled 28 days after the second AZD1222 dose. The source of these receptors is an adult who received the AZD1222 COVID-19 vaccine.

This chain joins TRBV9 and TRBJ2-1, with 7 bases aligning to TRBD2. Unmatched junction bases numbered 5, after V lost 5 bases and J lost 3 bases. Germline loops: CDR1 SGDLS, CDR2 YYNGEE. The CDR3 loop spans 14 amino acids. CDR3 region: CASRVTSVYNEQFF. The CDR3 bases are TGTGCCAGCAGGGTTACTAGCGTCTACAATGAGCAGTTCTTC.

The chain uses TRBV27 and TRBJ2-7, with D hard to call. The CDR3 is 13 amino acids. Trimming removed 3 bases at V and 5 bases at J, with 11 bases between. The germline V gene has CDR1 MNHEY and CDR2 SMNVEV (reference sequence). The CDR3: CASSFTAKNEQYF. CDR3 coding DNA: TGTGCCAGCAGTTTTACGGCGAAAAACGAGCAGTACTTC.

This clone has just one count. The chain joins TRBV4-1 to TRBJ2-1; D is possibly TRBD1 (5 bases). The CDR3 is 14 amino acids. With 1 base removed from V and 5 bases from J, the gap between germline ends came to 9 bases. The germline V gene has CDR1 MGHRA and CDR2 YSYEKL. The CDR3 DNA is TGCGCCAGCAGCCAAGGGATCAGGGACAATGAGCAGTTCTTC. It encodes CASSQGIRDNEQFF.

V gene TRBV15 combines with J gene TRBJ2-7, with a possible D match to TRBD1 (5 bases). CDR1 is LNHNV, CDR2 YYDKDF, per germline (reference sequence). The germline V and J ends were trimmed by 3 bases and 3 bases, with 12 bases remaining between them. The CDR3 is made up of 14 amino acids. The CDR3, as DNA: TGTGCCACCAGCAGGTGGAAAGGGGACTACGAGCAGTACTTC. Encoded protein: CATSRWKGDYEQYF. The complete variable domain, with remaining parts taken from reference TRBV15 and TRBJ2-7, reads DAMVIQNPRYQVTQFGKPVTLSCSQTLNHNVMYWYQQKSSQAPKLLFHYYDKDFNNEADTPDNFQSRRPNTSFCFLDIRSPGLGDTAMYLCATSRWKGDYEQYFGPGTRLTVT.

On this clone itself: Different DNA sequences within this sample yield the same CDR3. V is TRBV7-3 and J is TRBJ2-1, with TRBD1 matching 7 bases. Germline values: CDR1 SGHTA, CDR2 FQGTGA. V was pared by 5 bases and J by 3 bases, with 4 bases of the junction left unmatched. This CDR3 is 14 amino acids long. CDR3 coding DNA: TGTGCCAGCAGCCCGGGACAGCGCTACAATGAGCAGTTCTTC. This gives the protein CASSPGQRYNEQFF.

The chain couples TRBV4-3 to TRBJ1-2; D is possibly TRBD1 (6 bases). The V gene's germline CDR1 is LGHNA and CDR2 YSLEER. The ends were cut back, 2 bases at V and 5 bases at J, with 18 bases in the middle. The CDR3 runs to 16 residues. The CDR3 is CASSQTWGGAAYGYTF. The DNA of the CDR3 is TGCGCCAGCAGCCAAACCTGGGGGGGGGCGGCATATGGCTACACCTTC.

The V call is TRBV28, the J call TRBJ1-2, with D maybe TRBD1 (6 bases). Germline lookup yields CDR1 MDHEN and CDR2 SYDVKM. The CDR3 has 18 residues. V dropped 5 bases and J dropped 4 bases, with 26 bases sitting between them. This CDR3 reads CASSALPSMDRIAYGYTF. CDR3 bases: TGTGCCAGCAGTGCGCTCCCCTCCATGGACAGAATTGCCTATGGCTACACCTTC.

V usage is TRBV12-5 and J usage is TRBJ1-1; weak D call: TRBD1 (6 bases). Germline loops: CDR1 LGHNT, CDR2 FRNRAP. The CDR3 loop spans 13 amino acids. Trimming left V 0 bases short and J 11 bases short, with 13 bases between. The CDR3 DNA is TGTGCTAGTGGTTTGGTTCGGGGACATGGCGCTTTCTTT. Its protein is CASGLVRGHGAFF.

The chain couples TRBV2 to TRBJ1-3; D not certain. V lost 2 bases and J 2 bases, leaving 13 bases between the germline ends. Germline V CDR1 and CDR2: SNHLY, FYNNEI. This CDR3 region has 16 residues. CDR3 residues: CASSEHAGHTGNTIYF. CDR3 nucleotide sequence: TGTGCCAGCAGTGAACACGCGGGCCACACTGGAAACACCATATATTTT.

J is TRBJ2-7 and V is TRBV7-2, with D tentatively TRBD1 (5 bases). Trimming took 1 base from V and 2 from J, leaving 12 bases between them. The germline V gene has CDR1 SGHTA and CDR2 FQGNSA. The CDR3 covers 15 residues. The DNA for the CDR3 is TGTGCCAGCAGCTTAGGGACATTTTCCGCCTACGAGCAGTACTTC. Its protein product is CASSLGTFSAYEQYF.

The chain uses TRBV5-1 and TRBJ2-7; D call uncertain. CDR1 is SGHRS and CDR2 is YFSETQ in the germline V gene. V lost 4 bases, J lost 0 bases, and 17 bases lay in between. The CDR3 spans 16 residues. The CDR3 loop is CASSLRPDTSSYEQYF. For the CDR3, the DNA is TGCGCCAGCAGCCTCCGACCTGACACGAGCTCCTACGAGCAGTACTTC.

This clone came up once. The chain recombines TRBV25-1 with TRBJ1-1; D possibly corresponds to TRBD1 (5 bases). Trimming cost V 5 bases and J 4 bases, with 11 bases left between them. The CDR3 is 13 residues long. CDR1 and CDR2 (germline): MGHDK, SYGVNS. CDR3 residues: CASSIGVFTEAFF. DNA for the CDR3: TGTGCCAGCAGTATAGGGGTTTTCACTGAAGCTTTCTTT.

The CDR3: CASSSGMPPDNYGYTF. As DNA, the CDR3 is TGCGCCAGCAGCTCCGGTATGCCCCCTGATAACTATGGCTACACCTTC. The chain employs TRBV5-1 and TRBJ1-2; D remains unclear. The V gene lost 3 bases and the J gene lost 1 base, with 16 bases spanning the gap. The CDR3 runs to 16 residues. Germline lookup yields CDR1 SGHRS and CDR2 YFSETQ. Filled out from reference TRBV5-1 and TRBJ1-2, the complete variable domain reads KAGVTQTPRYLIKTRGQQVTLSCSPISGHRSVSWYQQTPGQGLQFLFEYFSETQRNKGNFPGRFSGRQFSNSRSEMNVSTLELGDSALYLCASSSGMPPDNYGYTFGSGTRLTVV.

This clone was seen more than once but under ten times. This chain joins TRBV6-5 and TRBJ1-1; the D gene is possibly TRBD1 (5 bases). Germline V gene lookup returns CDR1 MNHEY and CDR2 SVGAGI. V was clipped by 7 bases and J by 6 bases, with 15 bases between them. The CDR3 spans 13 residues. CDR3: CASNLGRGAEAFF. CDR3 nucleotide sequence: TGTGCCAGCAACCTCGGCCGGGGGGCTGAAGCTTTCTTT.

This rearrangement joins TRBV19 to TRBJ1-1; possibly TRBD1 for D (5 bases). Germline CDR1 is LNHDA and CDR2 is SQIVND (reference sequence). This CDR3 spans 15 amino acids. V was shortened by 3 bases and J by 2 bases, with 13 bases between the two germline ends. The CDR3 DNA is TGTGCCAGTAGTATTTATCGGGGCGGAAACACTGAAGCTTTCTTT. Protein: CASSIYRGGNTEAFF.

The rearrangement uses TRBV10-3 and TRBJ2-7; D remains ambiguous. Trimming took off 7 bases at V and 0 bases at J, with 10 bases between the two ends. CDR3 length: 13 residues. The germline gives CDR1 ENHRY, CDR2 SYGVKD. In nucleotides, the CDR3 is TGTGCCATCAACAGTAAGAGCTCCTACGAGCAGTACTTC. It yields the protein CAINSKSSYEQYF.

CDR3 protein: CASSFGLAVIGTQYF. The CDR3 nucleotides read TGTGCCAGCAGCTTCGGACTAGCGGTTATCGGGACCCAGTACTTC. The chain links TRBV5-6 to TRBJ2-5; 10 bases align to TRBD2. The V and J ends lost 2 bases and 7 bases, in that order; junction bases with no gene match: 8. CDR1 is SGHDT and CDR2 is YYEEEE in the germline V gene. The CDR3 is 15 residues long. Variable domain in full (rest from reference TRBV5-6 and TRBJ2-5): DAGVTQSPTHLIKTRGQQVTLRCSPKSGHDTVSWYQQALGQGPQFIFQYYEEEERQRGNFPDRFSGHQFPNYSSELNVNALLLGDSALYLCASSFGLAVIGTQYFGPGTRLLVL.

This sequence joins TRBV7-3 and TRBJ2-3; 7 bases are shared with TRBD2. Germline assignment: CDR1 SGHTA and CDR2 FQGTGA. This CDR3 spans 14 amino acids. V gave up 9 bases and J gave up 4 bases; unmatched junction bases: 10. CDR3 nucleotides: TGTGCCAGTTCCCGGACTAGGCTGGCAGATACGCAGTATTTT. This sequence encodes CASSRTRLADTQYF.

J is TRBJ2-5 and V is TRBV24-1; D gene uncertain. This CDR3 contains 12 residues. Germline V gene sequence: CDR1 KGHDR, CDR2 SFDVKD. V was cut by 9 bases and J by 4 bases, with 11 bases left in between. In nucleotides, the CDR3 is TGTGCCACCTCACGGGCCGCAGAGACCCAGTACTTC. As protein: CATSRAAETQYF.

The chain links TRBV4-1 to TRBJ1-2; D is unclear. Germline CDR1 MGHRA, CDR2 YSYEKL. The CDR3 extends over 15 amino acids. Trimming shortened V by 4 bases and J by 6 bases, and 18 bases separated the two germline ends. For the CDR3, the DNA is TGCGCCAGCAGCCCGACTGGGAGCAGATCCAATGGCTACACCTTC. It translates to CASSPTGSRSNGYTF.

The V and J genes are TRBV5-1 and TRBJ2-1; D is uncertain. The CDR3 spans 13 residues. V lost 0 bases and J lost 8, with 9 bases in between. Germline V lookup: CDR1 SGHRS, CDR2 YFSETQ. The DNA for the CDR3 is TGCGCCAGCAGCTTGGACACTGGAGATGAGCAGTTCTTC. Translating it yields CASSLDTGDEQFF.

This chain joins TRBV7-3 and TRBJ2-1; D possibly corresponds to TRBD2 (5 bases). The CDR3 is made up of 15 amino acids. V lost 3 bases, J lost 0 bases, and 9 bases lay in between. Germline V CDR1 and CDR2: SGHTA, FQGTGA. CDR3 nucleotides: TGTGCCAGCAGCTTCAGACTAAGCTCCTACAATGAGCAGTTCTTC. This sequence encodes CASSFRLSSYNEQFF.

The V gene is TRBV20-1, the J gene TRBJ2-3; D remains ambiguous. V lost 5 bases to trimming and J lost 4 bases, with 7 bases between them. The CDR3 contains 11 residues. Germline loops: CDR1 DFQATT, CDR2 SNEGSKA (reference sequence). The chain's CDR3 is CSASASDTQYF. CDR3 in DNA: TGCAGTGCTTCAGCATCAGATACGCAGTATTTT.

The V and J genes are TRBV9 and TRBJ2-3; TRBD2 matches at 10 bases. The germline V gene encodes CDR1 SGDLS and CDR2 YYNGEE. V lost 1 base to trimming and J lost 5 bases; unmatched junction nucleotides: 13. CDR3 length: 18 amino acids. The CDR3 protein is CASSVSTLAGAGIDTQYF. DNA of the CDR3: TGTGCCAGCAGCGTAAGTACTCTAGCGGGAGCCGGCATAGATACGCAGTATTTT.

This clone turned up a few times. The gene calls are TRBV21-1 and TRBJ1-5; the table's D call, TRBD1, has no DNA check behind it. TRBV21-1 is tagged as a pseudogene. The CDR3 is made up of 16 amino acids. Here the CDR3 reads CASSKGSTVGNQPQHF. The CDR3 coding sequence is TGTGCCAGCAGCAAAGGGTCGACAGTCGGTAACCAGCCCCAGCATTTT.

DNA of the CDR3: TGCAGTGCTAGTAACCGAGCCTCTGGAAACACCATATATTTT. Its translation is CSASNRASGNTIYF. The V gene is TRBV20-1, the J gene TRBJ1-3; D is uncertain. This CDR3 contains 14 residues. V was shortened by 3 bases and J by 0 bases, with 9 bases between the two germline ends. Germline values: CDR1 DFQATT, CDR2 SNEGSKA (reference sequence).

V and J are TRBV4-2 and TRBJ1-2; D may be TRBD1 (5 bases). Trimming removed 4 bases from V and 2 bases from J, with 17 bases in between. The CDR3 is 16 amino acids. CDR1 and CDR2 from the germline V gene are LGHNA and YNFKEQ. CDR3 coding DNA: TGTGCCAGCAGCCGAGAACTTAGTTGGGGGAACTATGGCTACACCTTC. Its protein is CASSRELSWGNYGYTF.

The genes are TRBV7-9 and TRBJ1-2; 7 nucleotides line up with TRBD1. Germline-derived CDR1 and CDR2 are SEHNR and FQNEAQ (reference sequence). This CDR3 has 15 residues. Losses at the gene ends were 7 bases for V and 4 bases for J; bases not matched to a gene: 12. CDR3 amino acids: CASTFMSDRFYGYTF. The DNA of the CDR3 is TGTGCCAGCACCTTTATGTCGGACAGGTTCTATGGCTACACCTTC.